This entry lists 2 T cell receptor delta chains sequenced from one sample in a study of Vδ1+ human thymocytes (dated by TCRdb to between 2018 and 2020). Study-wide findings and limitations: Unlike the oligoclonal repertoires in peripheral blood, the thymic TRG and TRD repertoires appeared highly polyclonal, with Gaussian CDR3 length distributions.

No antigen is known for these receptors. The listed sequencing device is Illumina MiSeq. RNA extraction was performed with the RNeasy mini kit, and reverse transcription was done with Superscript III. CDR3 amplicons were produced by multiplex PCR using pooled V-gene forward primers and a constant-region reverse primer with Illumina adaptor overhangs. TCRdb reprocessed the public data with the CATT caller; entries with the same nucleotide sequence were combined afterwards. Here the sample has some 23,000 delta-chain clones; 25% to 30% occur a single time. The ten biggest clones cover roughly 1.5% of the sample. The sequencing input was Vdelta1+ gamma-delta thymocytes from the thymus. Read against the paper, the sample's cell subset or site label means: FACS-sorted CD3+ TCRalphabeta- TCRVdelta1+ TCRVdelta2- thymocytes. These receptors came from a boy under two years old who had congenital heart surgery.

About this clone itself: Other DNA sequences within the sample encode an identical CDR3. The chain links TRDV1 to TRDJ1; 8 bases match TRDD3. The germline CDR1 and CDR2 sequences are TSWWSYY and QGS. The junction had 9 bases not matched to a gene; V was cut back by 0 bases and J by 6 bases. The CDR3 contains 16 residues. The CDR3 nucleotides are TGTGCTCTTGGGGAACTGCTGGGGATACCCTTTCATAAACTCATCTTT. Encoded protein: CALGELLGIPFHKLIF.

Notes on this clone: At one end, the junction sequence differs from germline, possibly due to a read error. The same CDR3 is also encoded by other DNA sequences in this sample. This chain connects TRDV1 to TRDJ1; 7 nucleotides match TRDD3. There are 25 residues in the CDR3. CDR1 and CDR2 from the germline V gene are TSWWSYY and QGS. CDR3 residues: CALGELEGTLLGSTATVDLTDKLIF. The CDR3 region has the DNA TGTGCTCTCGGGGAACTAGAAGGTACTTTACTGGGGTCGACGGCCACCGTCGACTTAACCGATAAACTCATCTTT.